This entry concerns a single T cell receptor beta chain. The target antigen is unknown. The CDR3 extends over 15 amino acids. The germline V gene has CDR1 SGDLS and CDR2 YYNGEE. Deletions cut 3 bases from V and 4 bases from J, with 13 bases between. Blood sampling took place at baseline, cycle 4 day 1, and cycle 7 day 1. The sample belongs to a study of OX40 agonist ivuxolimab in advanced cancers. Regarding the study as a whole: Averaging showed that CD8+ T cells had more expanded clones than CD4+ did.

The method was immunoSEQ multiplex PCR; TCRdb's version includes in-frame clones alone and lacks a portion of them. This sample has about 86,000 clones; 80% to 95% occur once, and the top ten carry roughly 1.1%. V is TRBV9 and J is TRBJ2-2, with D tentatively TRBD1 (6 bases). This receptor was obtained from an adult with an advanced solid tumor such as melanoma, head and neck, liver or kidney cancer. The sequences come from CD4+ or CD8+ T cells sorted from blood, collected in a trial of the OX40 agonist ivuxolimab. The CDR3 loop is CASSAEGHSTGELFF. CDR3 nucleotides: TGTGCCAGCAGCGCCGAGGGACACTCCACCGGGGAGCTGTTTTTT.